The 32 T cell receptor beta chains in this list originate from one sample, sequenced in a study of T cells in localized non-small cell lung cancer. The data were produced by immunoSEQ multiplex PCR, yet TCRdb's version contains in-frame clones alone and is incomplete. This table holds roughly 2,200 clones, 25% to 30% found once. Sequenced material: lung tumor tissue, taken before any cancer treatment. The source is a man aged 40-75 years with stage II lung adenocarcinoma.

This clone showed up just a few times. This rearrangement joins TRBV6-8 to TRBJ1-5, with D hard to call. Trimming took off 8 bases at V and 0 bases at J, with 5 bases between the two ends. There are 12 residues in the CDR3. Germline V gene data show CDR1 as MNHGY and CDR2 as SAAAGT. CDR3 nucleotides: TGTGCCAGCCAACTTAGCAATCAGCCCCAGCATTTT. Residues: CASQLSNQPQHF.

This clone was counted between two and nine times. The V call is TRBV19, the J call TRBJ1-5; no clear D gene. The CDR3 contains 15 residues. With 5 bases removed from V and 7 bases from J, the gap between germline ends came to 18 bases. The germline CDR1 and CDR2 sequences are LNHDA and SQIVND (reference sequence). The CDR3: CASSSGSANRQPQHF. CDR3 sequence (DNA): TGTGCCAGTAGTTCAGGTTCGGCCAACCGACAGCCCCAGCATTTT.

In its sample, this clone was seen a few times. This CDR3 reads CASSTPLAGDTGELFF. CDR3 in DNA: TGTGCCAGCAGCACACCTTTAGCGGGAGACACCGGGGAGCTGTTTTTT. V usage is TRBV9 and J usage is TRBJ2-2; TRBD2 agrees at 9 bases. The length of the CDR3 is 16 residues. V was pared by 4 bases and J by 3 bases, with 7 bases of the junction left unmatched. Germline-derived CDR1 and CDR2 are SGDLS and YYNGEE. The full variable domain, in which reference TRBV9 and TRBJ2-2 provide the parts outside the CDR3, is DSGVTQTPKHLITATGQRVTLRCSPRSGDLSVYWYQQSLDQGLQFLIQYYNGEERAKGNILERFSAQQFPDLHSELNLSSLELGDSALYFCASSTPLAGDTGELFFGEGSRLTVL.

V gene TRBV5-1 combines with J gene TRBJ1-1; TRBD1 might be the D (5 bases). Looked up from germline, CDR1 is SGHRS and CDR2 is YFSETQ. Trimming shortened V by 6 bases and J by 5 bases, and 17 bases separated the two germline ends. The CDR3 totals 14 residues. Here the CDR3 DNA reads TGCGCCAGCACTTCCCATGGGGGAGGGACTGAAGCTTTCTTT. It encodes CASTSHGGGTEAFF.

This clone has a handful of counts. The J gene is TRBJ2-3, the V gene TRBV9; 7 nucleotides align to TRBD1. Germline-derived CDR1 and CDR2 are SGDLS and YYNGEE. Trimming removed 5 bases from V and 2 bases from J; junction bases left unmatched: 14. This CDR3 has 17 residues. The CDR3 DNA sequence: TGTGCCAGCAGTTTTTGGGTACAGGGGCTCCTCACAGATACGCAGTATTTT. This encodes CASSFWVQGLLTDTQYF. Full variable domain (rest looked up from reference TRBV9 and TRBJ2-3): DSGVTQTPKHLITATGQRVTLRCSPRSGDLSVYWYQQSLDQGLQFLIQYYNGEERAKGNILERFSAQQFPDLHSELNLSSLELGDSALYFCASSFWVQGLLTDTQYFGPGTRLTVL.

The rearrangement uses TRBV19 and TRBJ1-1; no reliable D call. Germline V lookup: CDR1 LNHDA, CDR2 SQIVND (reference sequence). This CDR3 spans 14 amino acids. With 1 base removed from V and 5 bases from J, the gap between germline ends came to 11 bases. CDR3 DNA: TGTGCCAGTAGTATAGGGAGATCGGAAACTGAAGCTTTCTTT. Translation gives CASSIGRSETEAFF.

The chain is built from TRBV7-5 and TRBJ2-3; TRBD1 is the table's D call, not checked against the DNA. TRBV7-5 is a pseudogene locus. The CDR3 runs to 15 residues. The CDR3 DNA follows: TGTGCCAGCAGCGCGGACAGGGTCCGCACAGATACGCAGTATTTT. Residues: CASSADRVRTDTQYF.

By share, this clone counts as large. The chain joins TRBV30 to TRBJ1-2; D remains ambiguous. Germline V gene lookup returns CDR1 GTSNPN and CDR2 SVGIG (reference sequence). V was trimmed by 0 bases and J by 1 base, leaving 12 bases between them. The CDR3 totals 15 residues. Here the CDR3 reads CAWSVRHRDNYGYTF. The CDR3 nucleotides are TGTGCCTGGAGTGTACGACACAGAGATAACTATGGCTACACCTTC. Using reference TRBV30 and TRBJ1-2 for the parts outside the CDR3, the full variable domain is SQTIHQWPATLVQPVGSPLSLECTVEGTSNPNLYWYRQAAGRGLQLLFYSVGIGQISSEVPQNLSASRPQDRQFILSSKKLLLSDSGFYLCAWSVRHRDNYGYTFGSGTRLTVV.

The chain joins TRBV7-2 to TRBJ1-1; a weak D match, TRBD1 (5 bases). Trimming shortened V by 7 bases and J by 0 bases, and 9 bases separated the two germline ends. Germline CDR1 is SGHTA and CDR2 is FQGNSA. The CDR3 runs 13 residues. The CDR3 reads CASTLGVNTEAFF. The CDR3 DNA reads TGTGCCAGCACCCTAGGGGTGAACACTGAAGCTTTCTTT.

The chain carries TRBV11-3 and TRBJ1-1; D remains unclear. There are 14 residues in the CDR3. Trimming left V 5 bases short and J 5 bases short, with 15 bases between. CDR1 is SGHNT and CDR2 is YENEEA in the germline V gene. The CDR3 loop is CASSENVGGTEAFF. CDR3 DNA sequence: TGTGCCAGCAGCGAGAATGTCGGCGGGACTGAAGCTTTCTTT.

The chain is built from TRBV6-8 and TRBJ2-3, with TRBD2 matching 9 bases. The J segment lost 2 bases and the V segment lost 1 base, leaving 1 base of the junction unmatched. The germline V gene encodes CDR1 MNHGY and CDR2 SAAAGT. The CDR3 has 15 residues. Here the CDR3 reads CASSYWTSATDTQYF. The CDR3 DNA sequence: TGTGCCAGCAGTTACTGGACTAGCGCCACAGATACGCAGTATTTT.

This clone was seen only a few times. The rearrangement links TRBV4-1 to TRBJ1-4; TRBD1 might be the D (5 bases). Germline lookup yields CDR1 MGHRA and CDR2 YSYEKL. This CDR3 region has 19 residues. V lost 1 base and J 1 base, leaving 19 bases between the germline ends. In DNA form, the CDR3 reads TGCGCCAGCAGCCAAGGTGTTGGTCGGGGGAAGGGAACTAATGAAAAACTGTTTTTT. Translated: CASSQGVGRGKGTNEKLFF.

This clone is medium-sized (0.01 to 0.1%). The chain combines TRBV11-3 with TRBJ2-3; D gene ambiguous. The V end lost 3 bases, the J end lost 2 bases, and 15 bases lay between the germline ends. Germline V gene data show CDR1 as SGHNT and CDR2 as YENEEA. The CDR3 extends over 16 amino acids. The CDR3 is CASSFRVGWDTDTQYF. CDR3 coding DNA: TGTGCCAGCAGCTTTAGGGTGGGCTGGGACACAGATACGCAGTATTTT.

This clone was counted between two and nine times. The genes are TRBV11-3 and TRBJ2-7; TRBD2 aligns across 7 bases. Germline V lookup: CDR1 SGHNT, CDR2 YENEEA. This CDR3 contains 14 residues. V was clipped by 2 bases and J by 4 bases; unmatched bases: 5. CDR3 sequence: CASSLRQGGYEQYF. The DNA for the CDR3 is TGTGCCAGCAGCTTACGGCAGGGAGGGTACGAGCAGTACTTC.

The CDR3, as DNA: TGCAGCGTTGGACAGGGAGGAGATACGCAGTATTTT. This codes for CSVGQGGDTQYF. The chain carries TRBV29-1 and TRBJ2-3; maybe TRBD1 (7 bases). V lost 4 bases and J lost 5, with 10 bases in between. The germline V gene encodes CDR1 SQVTM and CDR2 ANQGSEA. The CDR3 has 12 residues.

This clone was found a few times. The chain carries TRBV1 and TRBJ2-7; the table's D call, TRBD1, was not checked against the DNA. TRBV1 corresponds to a pseudogene. This CDR3 spans 15 amino acids. The CDR3 reads CASSQAPAGGGEQYF. The CDR3 region has the DNA TGCGCCAGCAGCCAAGCCCCCGCAGGGGGTGGGGAGCAGTACTTC.

This clone counts as medium-sized. The chain combines TRBV6-8 with TRBJ1-1; 7 bases agree with TRBD1. Unmatched junction bases numbered 2, after V lost 6 bases and J lost 1 base. The CDR3 has 13 residues. Germline V CDR1 and CDR2: MNHGY, SAAAGT. The DNA of the CDR3 is TGTGCCAGCAGGGACAGGTCGAACACTGAAGCTTTCTTT. Its protein is CASRDRSNTEAFF.

This chain joins TRBV4-1 and TRBJ1-2, with D perhaps matching TRBD1 (5 bases). The germline V and J ends were trimmed by 2 bases and 5 bases, with 12 bases remaining between them. CDR1 MGHRA and CDR2 YSYEKL come from the germline V gene. This CDR3 is 14 amino acids long. DNA for the CDR3: TGCGCCAGCAGCCAATTCGGGGGTCTATATGGCTACACCTTC. It encodes CASSQFGGLYGYTF.

The table lists this clone with a few counts. This CDR3 is CASSGTAFRGYTF. DNA of the CDR3: TGTGCCAGCAGCGGGACAGCCTTTAGGGGCTACACCTTC. The chain couples TRBV9 to TRBJ1-2; D possibly corresponds to TRBD1 (6 bases). CDR3 size: 13 residues. V was cut by 3 bases and J by 8 bases, with 14 bases left in between. Germline CDR1 is SGDLS and CDR2 is YYNGEE.

This clone was counted between two and nine times. The chain has TRBV19 and TRBJ2-7; D unclear. Germline CDR1 and CDR2: LNHDA and SQIVND (reference sequence). This CDR3 region has 13 residues. V lost 5 bases to trimming and J lost 3 bases, with 11 bases between them. The CDR3 nucleotides read TGTGCCAGTAGTCTGGGTCCTTACTACGAGCAGTACTTC. Translating it yields CASSLGPYYEQYF.

CDR3 nucleotide sequence: TGTGCCAGCTCACCCGGAGCGGCTGCGACTGAAGCTTTCTTT. The encoded protein is CASSPGAAATEAFF. The rearrangement uses TRBV18 and TRBJ1-1; no reliable D call. Looked up from germline, CDR1 is KGHSH and CDR2 is LQKENI. V was cut by 3 bases and J by 5 bases, with 13 bases left in between. The CDR3 length is 14 residues.

The chain employs TRBV19 and TRBJ1-1, with D perhaps TRBD1 (6 bases). V was cut by 7 bases and J by 6 bases, with 18 bases left in between. CDR1 LNHDA and CDR2 SQIVND come from the germline V gene (reference sequence). CDR3 length equals 14 residues. The CDR3 loop reads CASNIGRGVAEAFF. The CDR3 nucleotides read TGTGCCAGTAATATTGGCAGGGGTGTCGCTGAAGCTTTCTTT.

This chain links TRBV18 with TRBJ2-2; D is perhaps TRBD1 (6 bases). Trimming stripped 3 bases from V and 8 bases from J, with 10 bases between. CDR3 size: 13 residues. CDR1 KGHSH and CDR2 LQKENI come from the germline V gene. CDR3 loop: CASSPQGTGELFF. In nucleotides, the CDR3 is TGTGCCAGCTCACCTCAGGGGACGGGGGAGCTGTTTTTT.

This clone was observed once. CDR3 nucleotides: TGTGCCAGTAGCCGGGGGGGTACAACAGATACGCAGTATTTT. Its protein product is CASSRGGTTDTQYF. The chain carries TRBV19 and TRBJ2-3, with TRBD2 matching over 8 bases. The germline V gene encodes CDR1 LNHDA and CDR2 SQIVND (reference sequence). The CDR3 sequence is 14 residues long. Germline trimming cut 6 bases from V and 3 bases from J; bases unmatched to any gene: 5. The variable domain in full, completed from reference TRBV19 and TRBJ2-3, reads DGGITQSPKYLFRKEGQNVTLSCEQNLNHDAMYWYRQDPGQGLRLIYYSQIVNDFQKGDIAEGYSVSREKKESFPLTVTSAQKNPTAFYLCASSRGGTTDTQYFGPGTRLTVL.

The rearrangement links TRBV16 to TRBJ1-2; D may be TRBD1 (6 bases). Per the germline V gene, CDR1 is KGHSY and CDR2 is FQNENV. The germline V and J ends were trimmed by 3 bases and 4 bases, with 6 bases remaining between them. The CDR3 has 12 residues. CDR3 protein: CASSQDSYGYTF. DNA for the CDR3: TGTGCCAGCAGCCAGGACAGCTATGGCTACACCTTC.

CDR3 protein: CASSVRGELTGELFF. Here the CDR3 DNA reads TGTGCCAGCAGTGTCAGAGGGGAGCTCACCGGGGAGCTGTTTTTT. This sequence joins TRBV6-8 and TRBJ2-2; D might be TRBD1 or TRBD2, each matching 5 bases. V was pared by 5 bases and J by 4 bases, with 14 bases between. The CDR3 loop spans 15 amino acids. Germline loops: CDR1 MNHGY, CDR2 SAAAGT.

This clone is termed large. The chain combines TRBV12-5 with TRBJ2-2; tentative D call: TRBD1 (5 bases). Germline lookup yields CDR1 LGHNT and CDR2 FRNRAP. V was clipped by 2 bases and J by 6 bases, with 13 bases between them. CDR3 length: 15 residues. The CDR3 bases are TGTGCTAGTGGTTTGTACAGGTTTTTCGCCGGGGAGCTGTTTTTT. It translates to CASGLYRFFAGELFF.

This chain joins TRBV29-1 and TRBJ1-3, with no clear D. CDR1 SQVTM and CDR2 ANQGSEA come from the germline V gene. V lost 3 bases and J 0 bases, leaving 6 bases between the germline ends. The CDR3 length is 13 residues. CDR3 sequence: CSVDRRSGNTIYF. The DNA for the CDR3 is TGCAGCGTTGATAGACGCTCTGGAAACACCATATATTTT.

This rearrangement joins TRBV30 to TRBJ1-5, with 7 nucleotides matching TRBD1. Germline V gives CDR1 GTSNPN, CDR2 SVGIG (reference sequence). The CDR3 covers 16 residues. V shed 2 bases and J 5 bases; nucleotides not matched to a gene: 12. CDR3 residues: CAWSQRRVTGDQPQHF. Written as DNA, the CDR3 is TGTGCCTGGAGTCAAAGGAGGGTTACAGGGGATCAGCCCCAGCATTTT.

The chain joins TRBV18 to TRBJ1-5; no clear D gene. Germline lookup yields CDR1 KGHSH and CDR2 LQKENI. This CDR3 comprises 15 residues. V was shortened by 3 bases and J by 8 bases, with 17 bases between the two germline ends. CDR3 nucleotides: TGTGCCAGCTCACCCGGACGGAAGGTCGTCGAGCCCCAGCATTTT. Translating gives CASSPGRKVVEPQHF.

Points on this clone: At one end, the junction sequence differs from germline, possibly due to a read error. The chain has TRBV7-1 and TRBJ1-4, with no clear D. TRBV7-1 is placed among ORFs of uncertain function. The CDR3 runs 13 residues. Here the CDR3 DNA reads TGTGCCAGCAGCTCCGCGCCTGAAACAGAGATAGTTTTT. It encodes CASSSAPETEIVF.

This clone turned up a few times. The chain recombines TRBV11-3 with TRBJ2-1, with D hard to call. The V gene lost 3 bases and the J gene lost 2 bases, with 11 bases spanning the gap. The length of the CDR3 is 15 residues. CDR1 is SGHNT, CDR2 YENEEA, per germline. The CDR3 here is CASSFARVAYNEQFF. The CDR3 DNA reads as TGTGCCAGCAGCTTTGCAAGGGTGGCCTACAATGAGCAGTTCTTC. The whole variable domain, remainder taken from reference TRBV11-3 and TRBJ2-1, is EAGVVQSPRYKIIEKKQPVAFWCNPISGHNTLYWYLQNLGQGPELLIRYENEEAVDDSQLPKDRFSAERLKGVDSTLKIQPAELGDSAVYLCASSFARVAYNEQFFGPGTRLTVL.